The 29 T cell receptor beta chains reported below all come from one sample, sequenced in a study of T cells in Graves' hyperthyroidism and ophthalmopathy (dated by TCRdb to between 2019 and 2020). Libraries were prepared through multiplex PCR. Sequenced on an Illumina HiSeq 2000. Amplification of TCR beta CDR3 regions was carried out from RNA transcripts. A first-round RT-PCR of the TCR CDR3 used the HTBI primer set with the Qiagen OneStep RT-PCR kit. TCRdb cleaned the public reads at Q25 with fastp, built clones with MiXCR and kept in-frame beta chains. Rows with one shared CDR3 protein collapse into an entry with the most common genes and DNA. The sample records approximately 640,000 distinct CDR3 sequences, about 16% of which are singletons. About 3.8% of the sample lies in the top ten. Specimen: blood. These TCRs come from a woman aged 25 to 39 with Graves' hyperthyroidism.

This clonotype appeared many times. This chain uses TRBV2 with TRBJ2-5; TRBD2 matches at 11 bases. V was pared by 4 bases and J by 2 bases, with 3 bases of the junction left unmatched. CDR3 length: 15 residues. From germline, CDR1 is SNHLY and CDR2 FYNNEI. CDR3 nucleotides: TGTGCCAGCAGTGCGACTAGCGGGAATCAAGAGACCCAGTACTTC. This sequence encodes CASSATSGNQETQYF.

The table lists this clonotype with a few counts. The rearrangement uses TRBV20-1 and TRBJ1-4; 8 positions match TRBD1. CDR3 size: 17 residues. Germline loops: CDR1 DFQATT, CDR2 SNEGSKA (reference sequence). The V gene end was trimmed by 6 bases and the J gene end by 2 bases; junction bases not matched to a gene: 14. The DNA for the CDR3 is TGCAGTGCCCCGCCCCCCAGGGGGCAAGTCACTAATGAAAAACTGTTTTTT. Encoded protein: CSAPPPRGQVTNEKLFF.

This clonotype has a count of ten or more. V gene TRBV10-3 combines with J gene TRBJ2-7; a possible D gene is TRBD1 (5 bases). The germline V and J ends were trimmed by 0 bases and 4 bases, with 7 bases remaining between them. The length of the CDR3 is 13 residues. Germline-derived CDR1 and CDR2 are ENHRY and SYGVKD. This chain's CDR3 is CAISESAGYEQYF. CDR3 nucleotide sequence: TGTGCCATCAGTGAGTCGGCAGGGTACGAGCAGTACTTC.

This chain joins TRBV7-9 and TRBJ1-5; TRBD1 agrees at 8 bases. With 5 bases clipped from V and 0 bases from J, the junction kept 9 bases outside the gene matches. CDR3 length: 17 amino acids. The V gene's germline CDR1 is SEHNR and CDR2 FQNEAQ (reference sequence). CDR3 nucleotides: TGTGCCAGCAGCGCTGCCGACAGGGGAGATAGCAATCAGCCCCAGCATTTT. Amino acids: CASSAADRGDSNQPQHF.

To note about this clonotype: A clone one base away is much larger, so this may be a read error. J is TRBJ2-1 and V is TRBV7-9; TRBD2 aligns across 8 bases. This CDR3 has 20 amino acids. The germline CDR1 and CDR2 sequences are SEHNR and FQNEAQ (reference sequence). Trimming cost V 5 bases and J 8 bases; bases outside gene matches: 26. CDR3: CASSLKGGQAVLGRADEQFF. CDR3 DNA: TGTGCCAGCAGCCTAAAGGGCGGGCAGGCAGTCCTCGGGAGGGCCGATGAGCAGTTCTTC.

This clonotype came up a few times. The chain recombines TRBV5-4 with TRBJ2-3; D unclear. The CDR3 contains 15 residues. The germline CDR1 and CDR2 sequences are SGHNT and YYREEE (reference sequence). Between the trimmed V and J ends, which lost 1 base and 5 bases, there was a span of 14 bases. CDR3 coding DNA: TGTGCCAGCAGCTTGAAGGGCCCCACTGAAGATACGCAGTATTTT. It codes for CASSLKGPTEDTQYF.

The sample holds many counts of this clonotype. The chain combines TRBV12-3 or TRBV12-4 with TRBJ2-7; a weak D match, TRBD1 (6 bases). Trimming cost V 3 bases and J 2 bases, with 26 bases left between them. This CDR3 is 19 amino acids long. CDR3 in amino acids: CASSFANNGSNRAPYEQYF. Written as DNA, the CDR3 is TGTGCCAGCAGTTTTGCGAATAATGGGTCGAACAGGGCTCCCTACGAGCAGTACTTC.

A remark on this clonotype: A much larger clone sits a single nucleotide away, making a read error possible. The chain uses TRBV11-3 and TRBJ2-1, with D unclear. CDR3 size: 12 residues. With 8 bases removed from V and 10 bases from J, the gap between germline ends came to 15 bases. CDR1 is SGHNT and CDR2 is YENEEA in the germline V gene. The CDR3 bases are TGTGCCAGCTCTGGGTGGTCGGGCGAGCAGTTCTTC. This gives the protein CASSGWSGEQFF.

V and J are TRBV20-1 and TRBJ1-2; perhaps TRBD1 as D (6 bases). V dropped 3 bases and J dropped 2 bases, with 16 bases sitting between them. CDR1 and CDR2 (germline): DFQATT, SNEGSKA (reference sequence). The length of the CDR3 is 15 residues. The CDR3 region has the DNA TGCAGTGCTAGCCCTGGACAGACCAGAAACTATGGCTACACCTTC. Its translation: CSASPGQTRNYGYTF.

For this clonotype: Because the CDR3 is missing its conserved closing phenylalanine or tryptophan, this is likely a read error. CDR3 loop: CASSLGSNQPQHS. CDR3 nucleotides: TGTGCCAGCAGTTTAGGATCTAATCAGCCCCAGCATTCT. The rearrangement links TRBV28 to TRBJ1-5, with unresolved D. The ends were cut back, 2 bases at V and 4 bases at J, with 6 bases in the middle. Germline V CDR1 and CDR2: MDHEN, SYDVKM. The CDR3 loop spans 13 amino acids.

This clonotype has a count of ten or more. The rearrangement joins TRBV30 to TRBJ1-2, with 7 bases that match TRBD1. In germline, CDR1 is GTSNPN, CDR2 SVGIG (reference sequence). This CDR3 spans 12 amino acids. The J segment lost 8 bases and the V segment lost 5 bases, leaving 8 bases of the junction unmatched. The DNA for the CDR3 is TGTGCCTGGGACCCACAGGGGTCCGGCTACACCTTC. Encoded protein: CAWDPQGSGYTF.

This rearrangement joins TRBV5-4 to TRBJ1-3; D possibly corresponds to TRBD1 (5 bases). Germline V gene sequence: CDR1 SGHNT, CDR2 YYREEE (reference sequence). This CDR3 region has 15 residues. The V and J ends lost 3 bases and 0 bases respectively, with 10 bases between them. The CDR3 DNA reads as TGTGCCAGCAGCTCGGGACTGCTCTCTGGAAACACCATATATTTT. Its translation is CASSSGLLSGNTIYF.

The chain employs TRBV6-2 or TRBV6-3 and TRBJ1-1; D perhaps matches TRBD1 (5 bases). CDR3 length equals 14 residues. The V end lost 5 bases, the J end lost 0 bases, and 10 bases lay between the germline ends. Germline loops: CDR1 MNHEY, CDR2 SVGEGT. This chain's CDR3 is CASSADRMNTEAFF. The DNA for the CDR3 is TGTGCCAGCAGTGCCGACAGAATGAACACTGAAGCTTTCTTT.

This clonotype was counted between two and nine times. This chain uses TRBV2 with TRBJ2-7; no firm D call. From germline, CDR1 is SNHLY and CDR2 FYNNEI. V was clipped by 7 bases and J by 0 bases, with 10 bases between them. CDR3 length: 13 amino acids. For the CDR3, the DNA is TGTGCCAGCATCACTCGAAGCTCCTACGAGCAGTACTTC. Its translation is CASITRSSYEQYF.

This clonotype was recorded a few times. The chain is built from TRBV6-6 and TRBJ2-2; D remains ambiguous. Between the trimmed V and J ends, which lost 0 bases and 7 bases, there was a span of 6 bases. Germline CDR1 MNHNY, CDR2 SVGAGI (reference sequence). The CDR3 loop spans 13 amino acids. The CDR3 nucleotides are TGTGCCAGCAGTTACTCGACGGGCGGGGAGCTGTTTTTT. Its protein is CASSYSTGGELFF.

A word on this clonotype: A much larger clone lies a single base off, so this may be a read error. The chain uses TRBV18 and TRBJ2-1; 12 nucleotides match TRBD2. The CDR3 is made up of 16 amino acids. With 3 bases clipped from V and 4 bases from J, the junction kept 4 bases outside the gene matches. Germline assignment: CDR1 KGHSH and CDR2 LQKENI. The CDR3 DNA sequence: TGTGCCAGCTCACCGTCGACTAGCGGGAGTTACAATGAGCAGTTCTTC. Its protein product is CASSPSTSGSYNEQFF.

Remarks on this clonotype: This sequence may be a read error, since a much larger clone differs from it by one base. This chain uses TRBV20-1 with TRBJ2-1, with D unclear. The J call may be mistaken, given a closer DNA end match to TRBJ2-7. CDR3 length equals 16 residues. Germline CDR1 reads DFQATT; CDR2 reads SNEGSKA (reference sequence). The CDR3 here is CSARDLGSPAYNEQYF. The CDR3 DNA reads TGCAGTGCTAGAGATCTCGGGTCTCCTGCCTACAATGAGCAGTACTTC.

This clonotype has at least ten counts. The genes are TRBV18 and TRBJ1-1, with 8 bases identical to TRBD1. After removal of 3 bases from V and 7 bases from J, the junction contained 4 bases not matched to a gene. Per germline, CDR1 KGHSH and CDR2 LQKENI. The CDR3 sequence is 13 residues long. The CDR3 here is CASSPDREGEAFF. CDR3 DNA: TGTGCCAGCTCACCGGACAGGGAGGGTGAAGCTTTCTTT.

The table lists this clonotype with many counts. The chain recombines TRBV28 with TRBJ2-5; the D gene could be TRBD1 or TRBD2 (5 bases each). V lost 6 bases to trimming and J lost 5 bases, with 19 bases between them. The CDR3 has 15 residues. Germline V gene data show CDR1 as MDHEN and CDR2 as SYDVKM. The CDR3 spells CASSSPGTERETQYF. The DNA of the CDR3 is TGTGCCAGCAGCAGCCCCGGGACCGAACGGGAGACCCAGTACTTC. The variable domain in full, with the rest retrieved from reference TRBV28 and TRBJ2-5, is DVKVTQSSRYLVKRTGEKVFLECVQDMDHENMFWYRQDPGLGLRLIYFSYDVKMKEKGDIPEGYSVSREKKERFSLILESASTNQTSMYLCASSSPGTERETQYFGPGTRLLVL.

This clonotype has ten or more counts. The chain has TRBV2 and TRBJ2-2, with D uncertain. The V end was cut by 6 bases, the J end by 3 bases, with 8 bases between. This CDR3 is built from 13 residues. Germline loops: CDR1 SNHLY, CDR2 FYNNEI. The DNA for the CDR3 is TGTGCCAGCAGAGCCACCCACACCGGGGAGCTGTTTTTT. It specifies CASRATHTGELFF.

This clonotype has more than one count but fewer than ten. The chain recombines TRBV30 with TRBJ1-1; no definite D call. This CDR3 is built from 13 residues. Germline values: CDR1 GTSNPN, CDR2 SVGIG (reference sequence). Trimming took 4 bases from V and 5 from J, leaving 14 bases between them. The CDR3 nucleotides are TGTGCCTGGAACCCGACTAGTGGGACTGAAGCTTTCTTT. Its translation: CAWNPTSGTEAFF. The variable domain in full, with the rest retrieved from reference TRBV30 and TRBJ1-1, is SQTIHQWPATLVQPVGSPLSLECTVEGTSNPNLYWYRQAAGRGLQLLFYSVGIGQISSEVPQNLSASRPQDRQFILSSKKLLLSDSGFYLCAWNPTSGTEAFFGQGTRLTVV.

This rearrangement joins TRBV18 to TRBJ2-1, with D possibly matching TRBD2 (7 bases). The V and J ends lost 2 bases and 9 bases respectively, with 14 bases between them. CDR1 is KGHSH and CDR2 is LQKENI in the germline V gene. The CDR3 has 14 amino acids. CDR3: CASSPKRGRGEQFF. DNA of the CDR3: TGTGCCAGCTCACCAAAAAGGGGGAGGGGTGAGCAGTTCTTC.

This clonotype was picked up a small number of times. The J gene is TRBJ1-1, the V gene TRBV29-1; TRBD1 matches 8 bases. CDR3 length equals 11 residues. CDR1 and CDR2 from the germline V gene are SQVTM and ANQGSEA. V gave up 3 bases and J gave up 9 bases; unmatched junction bases: 3. The CDR3 spells CSVDGQGKAFF. The DNA of the CDR3 is TGCAGCGTTGATGGACAGGGAAAAGCTTTCTTT.

The V gene is TRBV12-3 or TRBV12-4, the J gene TRBJ1-5; 10 bases align to TRBD1. The junction had 7 bases not matched to a gene; V was cut back by 6 bases and J by 5 bases. The CDR3 loop spans 15 amino acids. The CDR3 region is CASSLRTGGYQPQHF. CDR3 DNA sequence: TGTGCCAGCAGCCTAAGGACAGGGGGGTATCAGCCCCAGCATTTT.

The sample holds many counts of this clonotype. This sequence joins TRBV28 and TRBJ1-1; the D gene is possibly TRBD1 (5 bases). V dropped 5 bases and J dropped 0 bases, with 13 bases sitting between them. Germline V lookup: CDR1 MDHEN, CDR2 SYDVKM. CDR3 length: 15 amino acids. CDR3 residues: CASSLGGDLNTEAFF. The DNA for the CDR3 is TGTGCCAGCAGTCTCGGGGGGGACTTGAACACTGAAGCTTTCTTT.

This clonotype has a count of ten or more. The chain employs TRBV28 and TRBJ2-5; 7 bases align to TRBD2. This CDR3 contains 14 residues. Germline assignment: CDR1 MDHEN and CDR2 SYDVKM. The J segment lost 0 bases and the V segment lost 6 bases, leaving 4 bases of the junction unmatched. The CDR3 here is CASSHGTNQETQYF. CDR3 DNA sequence: TGTGCCAGCAGCCACGGGACTAACCAAGAGACCCAGTACTTC.

This clonotype was counted a few times. The rearrangement uses TRBV3-1 and TRBJ1-2, with D unclear. Germline-derived CDR1 and CDR2 are LGHDT and YNNKEL (reference sequence). V was trimmed by 4 bases and J by 4 bases, leaving 10 bases between them. This CDR3 has 13 residues. The CDR3 here is CASSRGGPYGYTF. The CDR3, as DNA: TGTGCCAGCAGCCGGGGAGGGCCCTATGGCTACACCTTC.

Written as DNA, the CDR3 is TGCGCCAGCAGCCTATTTCCAGCGGGGGGCCTGGGCGAGCAGTACTTC. Translated, it gives CASSLFPAGGLGEQYF. The chain joins TRBV4-1 to TRBJ2-7; the match to TRBD2 covers 9 bases. The CDR3 sequence is 16 residues long. V gave up 4 bases and J gave up 6 bases; unmatched junction bases: 13. The germline V gene has CDR1 MGHRA and CDR2 YSYEKL.

This clonotype appeared a few times. CDR3 in DNA: TGTGCCAGCAGCCCCCGAGAGGACATCGTCGCGAACACCGGGGAGCTGTTTTTT. It encodes CASSPREDIVANTGELFF. V and J are TRBV7-6 and TRBJ2-2; D may be TRBD1 (5 bases). The V gene lost 5 bases and the J gene lost 0 bases, with 19 bases spanning the gap. CDR3 length: 18 amino acids. Germline CDR1 and CDR2: SGHVS and FNYEAQ.